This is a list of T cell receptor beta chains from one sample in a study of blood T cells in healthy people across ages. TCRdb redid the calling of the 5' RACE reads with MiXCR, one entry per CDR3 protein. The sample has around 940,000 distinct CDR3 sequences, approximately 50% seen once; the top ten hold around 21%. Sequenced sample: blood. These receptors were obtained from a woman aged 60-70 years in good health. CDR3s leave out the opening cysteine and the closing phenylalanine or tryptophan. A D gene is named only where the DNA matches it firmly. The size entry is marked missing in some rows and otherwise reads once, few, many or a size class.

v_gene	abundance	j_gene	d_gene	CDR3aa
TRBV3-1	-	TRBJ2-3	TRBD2	ASSQVPGLLVTDTQY
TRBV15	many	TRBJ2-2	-	ATRKIAGLNTGELF
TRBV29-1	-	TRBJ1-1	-	SVEKLNTEAF
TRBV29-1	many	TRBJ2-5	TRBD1	SVEDGAGTARETQY
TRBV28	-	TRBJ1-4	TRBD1	ASRPRGQGSANEKLF
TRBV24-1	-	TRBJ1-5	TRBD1	ATAGGFNQPQH
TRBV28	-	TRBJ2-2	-	ASTRRGLGTGELF
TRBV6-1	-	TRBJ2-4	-	ASKALGGAGENIQY
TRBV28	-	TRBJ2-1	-	ASSFPVRLAEHYEQF
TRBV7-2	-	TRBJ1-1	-	TSSLRGQNTEAF
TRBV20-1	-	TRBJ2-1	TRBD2	SAGGTSGRRNEQF
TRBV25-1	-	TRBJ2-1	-	ASSDAPLQSSSYNEQF
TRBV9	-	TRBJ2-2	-	ASSVVSGTSTGELF
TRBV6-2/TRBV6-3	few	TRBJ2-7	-	ATGLYEQY
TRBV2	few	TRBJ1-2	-	ASSEALGRGTDYGYT
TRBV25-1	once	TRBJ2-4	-	ASSEQATSSEQY
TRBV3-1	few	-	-	ASRMGGEQY
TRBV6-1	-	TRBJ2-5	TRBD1	ATGDRPQY
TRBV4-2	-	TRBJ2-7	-	ASSQAASDTYEQY
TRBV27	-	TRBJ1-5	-	ASSLAGISNQPQH
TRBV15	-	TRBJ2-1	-	ATSRSSGANEQF
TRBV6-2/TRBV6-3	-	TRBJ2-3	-	ASRQAPVWSADTQY
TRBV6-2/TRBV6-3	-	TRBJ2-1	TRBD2	ASSWLAVSNEQF
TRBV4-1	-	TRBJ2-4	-	ASSQDEVLTSMAKNIQY
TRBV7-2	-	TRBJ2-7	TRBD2	AGSQRASGMIHEQY
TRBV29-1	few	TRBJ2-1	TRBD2	SVEGPLGGGGFTDEQF
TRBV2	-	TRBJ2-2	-	ASRDYRTGLTGELF
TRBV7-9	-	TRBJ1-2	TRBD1	ASSGTGHNYGYT